This T cell receptor (beta chain) came from a study of blood T cell repertoires in COVID-19. Overall study: Acute-phase and convalescent COVID-19 samples originated in the United States, Italy and Spain. Sources were T cells, B-cell-depleted T cells, or PBMCs; the material itself was cDNA or gDNA.

The ends were cut back, 1 base at V and 1 base at J, with 12 bases in the middle. The CDR3 has 16 amino acids. The germline V gene has CDR1 LGHNA and CDR2 YSLEER. As originally analysed: Researchers report that nucleated cell counts were estimated from reference gene primer amplification. Sequenced by immunoSEQ multiplex PCR; TCRdb stores in-frame clones only, minus some. The V and J calls and clone size come from that table; D and trimming were worked out from the DNA. The sample contains some 64,000 clones, 55% to 75% of which appear only once. A Seattle source enrolled patients during active infection and followed them longitudinally.

This clonotype originated in a woman aged 70 to 79 with COVID-19, enrolled during active disease. The sequencing sample was made of peripheral blood. The chain employs TRBV4-3 and TRBJ2-3; D perhaps matches TRBD2 (5 bases). CDR3 bases: TGCGCCAGCAGCCAAGTGGTCGGGGTGGGCACAGATACGCAGTATTTT. This encodes CASSQVVGVGTDTQYF.